This T cell receptor beta chain was recovered during a study of cytomegalovirus exposure and HLA in healthy donors. CDR3 length: 11 amino acids. The V end was cut by 9 bases, the J end by 13 bases, with 19 bases between. Germline loops: CDR1 MNHEY, CDR2 SMNVEV (reference sequence). Healthy bone marrow donors made up the cohort. The PCR employed 60 Vbeta primers together with 13 Jbeta primers. Some clones are missing from TCRdb's copy, which holds only in-frame ones; the method was immunoSEQ multiplex PCR. Recorded for this sample: 65,000 to 95,000 clones. Study results and limitations: Earlier results showed most TCR beta V segments being productive about 87% or about 30% of the time. In presence/absence analyses, roughly uniform sequencing depth across donors was assumed.

Worth noting for this clone: Antigen unknown.

The J gene is TRBJ2-7, the V gene TRBV27; possible D gene TRBD2, 7 bases. What was sequenced was PBMCs. This sequence originates from a woman aged 55-75 years in good health and CMV-seronegative. DNA of the CDR3: TGTGCCAGTCGAGGGGGGGGATCTCCTTACTTC. Protein sequence: CASRGGGSPYF.